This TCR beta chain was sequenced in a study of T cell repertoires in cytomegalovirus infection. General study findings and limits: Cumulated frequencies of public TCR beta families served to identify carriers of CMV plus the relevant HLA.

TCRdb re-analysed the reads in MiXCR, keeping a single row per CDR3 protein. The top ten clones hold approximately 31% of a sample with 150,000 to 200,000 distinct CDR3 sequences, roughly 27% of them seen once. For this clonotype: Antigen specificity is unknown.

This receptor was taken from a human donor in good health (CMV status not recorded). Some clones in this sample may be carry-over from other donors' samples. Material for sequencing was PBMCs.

DNA for the CDR3: TGTGCCAGCAGCCAAGACATTAGCGGGGGGGCCAGAAATGAGCAGTTCTTC. It yields the protein CASSQDISGGARNEQFF. This chain uses TRBV14 with TRBJ2-1, with 11 bases identical to TRBD2. CDR3 length: 17 amino acids. Germline CDR1 is SGHDN and CDR2 is FVKESK. Trimming removed 0 bases from V and 7 bases from J; junction bases left unmatched: 8.